This T cell receptor (beta chain) was profiled in a study of technical replicates of blood from a few donors. Only in-frame clones appear in the TCRdb table, and some are missing; sequencing was by immunoSEQ multiplex PCR. The data contain approximately 100,000 clones, nearly 96% of them singletons. Trimming left V 0 bases short and J 6 bases short, with 6 bases between. Germline V gene sequence: CDR1 LGHNA, CDR2 YNFKEQ. The CDR3 totals 13 residues. Sequenced sample: T cells isolated from PBMCs. J is TRBJ1-5 and V is TRBV4-2; D remains ambiguous. This TCR was recovered from a human donor in good health. CDR3 residues: CASSQDLVQPQHF. CDR3 nucleotides: TGTGCCAGCAGCCAAGACCTTGTTCAGCCCCAGCATTTT.